The 10 T cell receptor beta chains below were found in one sample sequenced in a study of blood T cell repertoires in COVID-19. Sequenced by immunoSEQ multiplex PCR; TCRdb stores in-frame clones only, minus some. The data hold some 79,000 clones, with 80% to 90% observed a single time. Sequencing was carried out using peripheral blood. Receptor source: a man in his sixties or seventies with active or convalescent COVID-19.

Points on this clone: At one end, the junction sequence differs from germline, possibly due to a read error. V is TRBV7-2 and J is TRBJ2-7; 14 positions match TRBD2. This CDR3 has 16 residues. CDR1 and CDR2 from the germline V gene are SGHTA and FQGNSA. CDR3 residues: CVSSPGTSGSSYEQYF. As DNA, the CDR3 is TGTGTCAGCAGCCCAGGGACTAGCGGGAGCTCCTACGAGCAGTACTTC.

The chain employs TRBV6-5 and TRBJ1-3; D gene ambiguous. Trimming removed 4 bases at V and 0 bases at J, with 10 bases between. Germline loops: CDR1 MNHEY, CDR2 SVGAGI. The CDR3 consists of 15 residues. The CDR3 nucleotides are TGTGCCAGCAGTTTAAGAGGAGACTCTGGAAACACCATATATTTT. It codes for CASSLRGDSGNTIYF.

The rearrangement uses TRBV10-3 and TRBJ1-1; no clear D gene. Trimming cost V 4 bases and J 5 bases, with 14 bases left between them. From germline, CDR1 is ENHRY and CDR2 SYGVKD. The CDR3 runs to 14 residues. The CDR3 is CAISGPGVGTEAFF. DNA of the CDR3: TGTGCCATCAGTGGTCCCGGGGTGGGAACTGAAGCTTTCTTT.

The chain carries TRBV5-1 and TRBJ1-1; D perhaps matches TRBD1 (5 bases). Germline loops: CDR1 SGHRS, CDR2 YFSETQ. The CDR3 totals 13 residues. The ends were cut back, 5 bases at V and 1 base at J, with 9 bases in the middle. The chain's CDR3 is CASRSQGNTEAFF. DNA for the CDR3: TGCGCCAGCAGATCTCAGGGGAACACTGAAGCTTTCTTT.

The rearrangement links TRBV6-5 to TRBJ1-3, with D hard to call. Germline lookup yields CDR1 MNHEY and CDR2 SVGAGI. The CDR3 spans 15 residues. The V gene lost 3 bases and the J gene lost 4 bases, with 13 bases spanning the gap. In nucleotides, the CDR3 is TGTGCCAGCAGTTATGAGGGTGGAGCAGGAAACACCATATATTTT. It specifies CASSYEGGAGNTIYF.

This clone was counted only a few times. This chain links TRBV27 with TRBJ2-1, with TRBD1 matching over 8 bases. J was trimmed by 8 bases and V by 3 bases; bases with no gene match: 9. The CDR3 totals 15 residues. Germline CDR1 MNHEY, CDR2 SMNVEV (reference sequence). CDR3 sequence: CASSFGQGARDEQFF. The DNA of the CDR3 is TGTGCCAGCAGTTTTGGGCAGGGGGCTAGGGATGAGCAGTTCTTC.

The genes are TRBV7-2 and TRBJ2-3; TRBD2 aligns across 7 bases. The ends lost 0 bases at V and 5 bases at J; junction bases unmatched: 5. The CDR3 length is 15 residues. Germline CDR1 is SGHTA and CDR2 is FQGNSA. The CDR3 region is CASSLAPSGGDTQYF. CDR3 bases: TGTGCCAGCAGCTTAGCCCCTAGCGGAGGAGATACGCAGTATTTT.

The chain couples TRBV19 to TRBJ2-7, with 8 bases that match TRBD1. The CDR3 has 15 residues. CDR1 and CDR2 from the germline V gene are LNHDA and SQIVND (reference sequence). The V segment lost 1 base and the J segment 3 bases; nucleotides outside the gene matches: 5. In nucleotides, the CDR3 is TGTGCCAGTAGTATAGGACAGGGGCTTATCTACGAGCAGTACTTC. Encoded protein: CASSIGQGLIYEQYF.

The chain is built from TRBV28 and TRBJ2-7, with TRBD1 matching 9 bases. The V and J ends lost 3 bases and 7 bases, in that order; junction bases with no gene match: 10. The length of the CDR3 is 15 residues. The V gene's germline CDR1 is MDHEN and CDR2 SYDVKM. This CDR3 is CASSLSQGAGREQYF. The CDR3 DNA reads TGTGCCAGCAGTTTGTCACAGGGGGCTGGCCGAGAGCAGTACTTC.

CDR3 DNA: TGTGCCAGCAGTTCAGGGGGCTCTGGAAACACCATATATTTT. Its protein product is CASSSGGSGNTIYF. The chain employs TRBV28 and TRBJ1-3; TRBD1 matches at 7 bases. The CDR3 loop spans 14 amino acids. V shed 4 bases, J shed 0 bases, and the junction held 0 bases outside the gene matches. Germline V lookup: CDR1 MDHEN, CDR2 SYDVKM.